These 17 T cell receptor beta chains came from one sample sequenced in a study of T-cell memory formation after mild COVID-19. TCRdb fed the 5' RACE reads into MiXCR, producing one record per CDR3 protein. The table records roughly 150,000 distinct CDR3 sequences, around 14% of them present only once. The sequenced sample consisted of PBMCs or a T cell subset sorted from them (not recorded which). The receptor set was obtained from an adult woman who had mild COVID-19 (a few samples of this study predate the infection). Cell type and time point are not known.

The chain links TRBV5-6 to TRBJ1-1; D might be TRBD1 (5 bases). The germline gives CDR1 SGHDT, CDR2 YYEEEE. The CDR3 length is 13 residues. Trimming shortened V by 5 bases and J by 1 base, and 9 bases separated the two germline ends. The CDR3 loop reads CASRGTENTEAFF. The CDR3 bases are TGTGCCAGCAGGGGGACCGAGAACACTGAAGCTTTCTTT.

This rearrangement joins TRBV27 to TRBJ2-3; D gene ambiguous. CDR1 is MNHEY and CDR2 is SMNVEV in the germline V gene (reference sequence). V shed 4 bases and J shed 3 bases, with 8 bases lying between them. This CDR3 spans 13 amino acids. In DNA form, the CDR3 reads TGTGCCAGCAGTTACCCCATGACAGATACGCAGTATTTT. The encoded protein is CASSYPMTDTQYF.

This clonotype was seen repeatedly, ten times or more. The V and J genes are TRBV3-1 and TRBJ2-7; D is uncertain. Germline values: CDR1 LGHDT, CDR2 YNNKEL (reference sequence). The germline V and J ends were trimmed by 4 bases and 2 bases, with 6 bases remaining between them. The CDR3 covers 12 residues. CDR3 DNA sequence: TGTGCCAGCAGCCCGACTGCCTACGAGCAGTACTTC. Its protein is CASSPTAYEQYF.

The table lists this clonotype with a few counts. The chain employs TRBV6-6 and TRBJ2-5; 12 bases match TRBD1. CDR3 size: 14 residues. CDR1 is MNHNY and CDR2 is SVGAGI in the germline V gene (reference sequence). With 5 bases clipped from V and 4 bases from J, the junction kept 2 bases outside the gene matches. The CDR3 sequence is CASSQGQGAETQYF. The CDR3, as DNA: TGTGCCAGCAGTCAGGGACAGGGGGCAGAGACCCAGTACTTC.

This sequence joins TRBV7-6 and TRBJ2-7; D may correspond to TRBD1 or TRBD2 (5 bases each). V lost 4 bases and J lost 2, with 12 bases in between. CDR1 is SGHVS, CDR2 FNYEAQ, per germline. CDR3 length: 14 residues. The CDR3 sequence: CASSSKGPAYEQYF. The CDR3, as DNA: TGTGCCAGCAGCTCTAAGGGACCCGCCTACGAGCAGTACTTC.

The chain recombines TRBV13 with TRBJ2-3; TRBD2 aligns across 8 bases. This CDR3 is 16 amino acids long. With V trimmed by 4 bases and J by 1 base, 7 bases remained unmatched. Germline CDR1 reads PRHDT; CDR2 reads FYEKMQ (reference sequence). Here the CDR3 reads CASSYEAGEGTDTQYF. As DNA, the CDR3 is TGTGCCAGCAGCTACGAAGCGGGGGAGGGCACAGATACGCAGTATTTT.

The chain employs TRBV20-1 and TRBJ2-3, with 9 bases aligning to TRBD2. After removal of 6 bases from V and 3 bases from J, the junction contained 10 bases not matched to a gene. The CDR3 contains 15 residues. Germline lookup yields CDR1 DFQATT and CDR2 SNEGSKA (reference sequence). The CDR3 protein is CSAAPPTSGTDTQYF. In nucleotides, the CDR3 is TGCAGTGCCGCCCCTCCCACTAGCGGGACAGATACGCAGTATTTT.

This chain links TRBV6-2 or TRBV6-3 with TRBJ2-7, with D unclear. The germline V and J ends were trimmed by 0 bases and 2 bases, with 8 bases remaining between them. The CDR3 has 14 residues. The germline V gene encodes CDR1 MNHEY and CDR2 SVGEGT. The CDR3: CASSYSEAAYEQYF. The CDR3, as DNA: TGTGCCAGCAGTTACTCCGAGGCCGCCTACGAGCAGTACTTC.

This clonotype was seen a few times. The rearrangement uses TRBV4-3 and TRBJ2-1; the match to TRBD2 covers 11 bases. This CDR3 is 16 amino acids long. The V gene end was trimmed by 3 bases and the J gene end by 9 bases; junction bases not matched to a gene: 10. CDR1 and CDR2 (germline): LGHNA, YSLEER. The CDR3 nucleotides are TGCGCCAGCAGCCAGGACACTAGCGGGAGATGGAGTGAGCAGTTCTTC. Its translation: CASSQDTSGRWSEQFF.

This clonotype occurred a few times. The chain is built from TRBV7-9 and TRBJ1-5, with TRBD1 matching 9 bases. This CDR3 has 15 amino acids. CDR1 is SEHNR and CDR2 is FQNEAQ in the germline V gene (reference sequence). The trim removed 1 base at V and 7 bases at J, leaving 5 bases unmatched. This CDR3 reads CASSLGDREWQPQHF. The CDR3 bases are TGTGCCAGCAGCTTAGGGGACAGGGAATGGCAGCCCCAGCATTTT.

This chain uses TRBV6-1 with TRBJ1-1; D call uncertain. The CDR3 loop spans 16 amino acids. CDR1 and CDR2 (germline): MNHNS, SASEGT. Trimming left V 4 bases short and J 1 base short, with 16 bases between. The CDR3 region is CASSALLGQTNTEAFF. CDR3 coding DNA: TGTGCCAGCAGTGCCCTGCTAGGCCAAACGAACACTGAAGCTTTCTTT.

J is TRBJ1-5 and V is TRBV4-1; D gene ambiguous. Trimming took off 0 bases at V and 6 bases at J, with 6 bases between the two ends. In germline, CDR1 is MGHRA, CDR2 YSYEKL. The CDR3 has 13 residues. The CDR3 nucleotides are TGCGCCAGCAGCCAAGATGAGGGTCAGCCCCAGCATTTT. Encoded protein: CASSQDEGQPQHF.

Only a few counts were recorded for this clonotype. The rearrangement uses TRBV4-1 and TRBJ2-7; D is possibly TRBD1 or TRBD2 (5 bases each). Germline CDR1 MGHRA, CDR2 YSYEKL. V was clipped by 3 bases and J by 0 bases, with 15 bases between them. There are 16 residues in the CDR3. CDR3 nucleotide sequence: TGCGCCAGCAGCCAGTTCGGACAAGGACTCTCCTACGAGCAGTACTTC. It specifies CASSQFGQGLSYEQYF.

The chain carries TRBV25-1 and TRBJ1-3; no firm D call. CDR3 length: 10 residues. V was pared by 7 bases and J by 8 bases, with 6 bases between. Germline lookup yields CDR1 MGHDK and CDR2 SYGVNS. The DNA of the CDR3 is TGTGCCAGCAAAGGTCACACCATATATTTT. Its protein is CASKGHTIYF.

The genes are TRBV7-9 and TRBJ2-5; tentatively, D is TRBD1 (6 bases). The CDR3 spans 17 residues. Per germline, CDR1 SEHNR and CDR2 FQNEAQ (reference sequence). Trimming pared 1 base from V and 2 bases from J, leaving 17 bases between. The CDR3, as DNA: TGTGCCAGCAGCTTAGTTGTACCGACCGGACAGCAAGAGACCCAGTACTTC. Translation gives CASSLVVPTGQQETQYF.

The V call is TRBV5-1, the J call TRBJ1-1, with a tentative D call TRBD1 (5 bases). The V end was cut by 3 bases, the J end by 1 base, with 13 bases between. The length of the CDR3 is 15 residues. CDR1 SGHRS and CDR2 YFSETQ come from the germline V gene. CDR3 coding DNA: TGCGCCAGCAGCTGGGGACCAACCCCGAACACTGAAGCTTTCTTT. Encoded protein: CASSWGPTPNTEAFF.

The chain uses TRBV19 and TRBJ2-3, with D perhaps TRBD1 (6 bases). The CDR3 consists of 14 residues. Germline CDR1 reads LNHDA; CDR2 reads SQIVND (reference sequence). V lost 1 base and J 5 bases, leaving 10 bases between the germline ends. As DNA, the CDR3 is TGTGCCAGTAGTATAGGGACAGACAAAGATACGCAGTATTTT. This translates into CASSIGTDKDTQYF.